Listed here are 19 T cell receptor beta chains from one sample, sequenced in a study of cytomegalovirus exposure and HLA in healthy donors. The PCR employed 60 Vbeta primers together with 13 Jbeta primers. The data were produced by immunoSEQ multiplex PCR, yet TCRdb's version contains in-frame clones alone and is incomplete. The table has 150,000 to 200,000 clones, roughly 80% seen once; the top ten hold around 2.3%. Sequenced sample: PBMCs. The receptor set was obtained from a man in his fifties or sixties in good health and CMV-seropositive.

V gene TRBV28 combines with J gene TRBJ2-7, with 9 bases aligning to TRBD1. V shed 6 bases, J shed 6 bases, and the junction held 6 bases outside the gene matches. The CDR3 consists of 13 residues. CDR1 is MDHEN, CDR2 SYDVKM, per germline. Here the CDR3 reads CASRRTGVSEQYF. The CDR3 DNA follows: TGTGCCAGCAGGCGGACAGGGGTATCCGAGCAGTACTTC. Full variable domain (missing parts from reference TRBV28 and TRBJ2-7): DVKVTQSSRYLVKRTGEKVFLECVQDMDHENMFWYRQDPGLGLRLIYFSYDVKMKEKGDIPEGYSVSREKKERFSLILESASTNQTSMYLCASRRTGVSEQYFGPGTRLTVT.

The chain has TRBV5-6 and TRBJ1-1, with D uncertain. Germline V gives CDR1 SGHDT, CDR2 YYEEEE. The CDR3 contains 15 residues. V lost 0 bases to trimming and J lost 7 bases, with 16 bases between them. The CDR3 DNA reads TGTGCCAGCAGCTTGGCTGGCGGAGGCGCCATTGAAGCTTTCTTT. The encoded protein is CASSLAGGGAIEAFF.

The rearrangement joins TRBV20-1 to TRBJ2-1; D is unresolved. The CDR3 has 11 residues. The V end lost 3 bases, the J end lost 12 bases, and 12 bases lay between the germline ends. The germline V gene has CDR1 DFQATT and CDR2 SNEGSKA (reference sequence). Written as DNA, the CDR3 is TGCAGTGCTAGCGCCTCGGGTCCGCAGTTCTTC. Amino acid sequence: CSASASGPQFF.

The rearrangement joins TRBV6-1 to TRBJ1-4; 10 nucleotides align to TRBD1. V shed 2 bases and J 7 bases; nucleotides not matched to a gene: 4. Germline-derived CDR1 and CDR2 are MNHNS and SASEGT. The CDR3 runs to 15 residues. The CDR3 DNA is TGTGCCAGCAGTGAACCCGGGACAGGGGTTGAAAAACTGTTTTTT. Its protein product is CASSEPGTGVEKLFF.

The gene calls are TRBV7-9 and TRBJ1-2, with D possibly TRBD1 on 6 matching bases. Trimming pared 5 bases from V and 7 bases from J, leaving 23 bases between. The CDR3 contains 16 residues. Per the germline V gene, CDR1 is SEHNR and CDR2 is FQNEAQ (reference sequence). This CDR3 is CASSPMSLGASVGYTF. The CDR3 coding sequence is TGTGCCAGCAGCCCCATGAGTTTGGGGGCCAGCGTTGGCTACACCTTC. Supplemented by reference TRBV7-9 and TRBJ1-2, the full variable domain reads DTGVSQNPRHKITKRGQNVTFRCDPISEHNRLYWYRQTLGQGPEFLTYFQNEAQLEKSRLLSDRFSAERPKGSFSTLEIQRTEQGDSAMYLCASSPMSLGASVGYTFGSGTRLTVV.

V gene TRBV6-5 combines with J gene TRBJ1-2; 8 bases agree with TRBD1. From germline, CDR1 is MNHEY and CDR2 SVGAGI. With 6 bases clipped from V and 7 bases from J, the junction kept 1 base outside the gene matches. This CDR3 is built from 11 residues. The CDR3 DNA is TGTGCCAGCAGGGGACAGGTTGGCTACACCTTC. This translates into CASRGQVGYTF.

The CDR3 region is CASSLPTEQETQYF. The CDR3 DNA follows: TGTGCCAGCAGCTTACCCACTGAACAAGAGACCCAGTACTTC. The genes are TRBV7-6 and TRBJ2-5; D unresolved. Germline V gene sequence: CDR1 SGHVS, CDR2 FNYEAQ. V shed 2 bases and J shed 2 bases, with 9 bases lying between them. This CDR3 has 14 amino acids.

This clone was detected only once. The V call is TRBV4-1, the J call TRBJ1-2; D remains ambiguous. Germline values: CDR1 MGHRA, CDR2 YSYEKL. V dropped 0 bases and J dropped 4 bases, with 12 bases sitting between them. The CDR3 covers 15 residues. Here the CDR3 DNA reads TGCGCCAGCAGCCAAGATCAGGCTTCGATCTATGGCTACACCTTC. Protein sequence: CASSQDQASIYGYTF.

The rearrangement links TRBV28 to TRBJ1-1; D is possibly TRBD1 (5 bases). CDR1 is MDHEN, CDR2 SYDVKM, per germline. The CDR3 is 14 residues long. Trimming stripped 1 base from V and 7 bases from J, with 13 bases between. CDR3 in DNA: TGTGCCAGCAGTTTATCGGGGGTCTCGGGTGAAGCTTTCTTT. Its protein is CASSLSGVSGEAFF.

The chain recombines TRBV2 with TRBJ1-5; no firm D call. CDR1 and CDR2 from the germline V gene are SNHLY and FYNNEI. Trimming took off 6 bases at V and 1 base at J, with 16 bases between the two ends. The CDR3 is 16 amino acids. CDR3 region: CASRGGQTKSNQPQHF. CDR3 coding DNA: TGTGCCAGCAGAGGCGGGCAGACGAAAAGCAATCAGCCCCAGCATTTT.

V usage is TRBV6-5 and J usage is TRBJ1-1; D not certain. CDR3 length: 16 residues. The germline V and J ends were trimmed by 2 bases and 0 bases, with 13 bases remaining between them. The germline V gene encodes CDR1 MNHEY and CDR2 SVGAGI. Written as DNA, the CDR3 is TGTGCCAGCAGTTACGAGTTGGGCTCTTTGAACACTGAAGCTTTCTTT. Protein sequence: CASSYELGSLNTEAFF.

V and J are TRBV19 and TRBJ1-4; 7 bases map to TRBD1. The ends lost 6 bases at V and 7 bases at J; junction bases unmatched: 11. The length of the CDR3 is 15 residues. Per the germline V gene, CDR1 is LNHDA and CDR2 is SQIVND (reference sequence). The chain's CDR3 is CASSPLQGSTEKLFF. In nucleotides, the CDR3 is TGTGCCAGTAGCCCTTTACAGGGGAGCACTGAAAAACTGTTTTTT.

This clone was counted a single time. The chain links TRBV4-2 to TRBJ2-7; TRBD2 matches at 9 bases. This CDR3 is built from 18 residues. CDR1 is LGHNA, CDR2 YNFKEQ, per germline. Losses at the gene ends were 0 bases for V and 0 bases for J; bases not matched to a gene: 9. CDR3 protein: CASSQEVSAGGSSYEQYF. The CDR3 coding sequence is TGTGCCAGCAGCCAAGAGGTTAGCGCGGGGGGGAGCTCCTACGAGCAGTACTTC.

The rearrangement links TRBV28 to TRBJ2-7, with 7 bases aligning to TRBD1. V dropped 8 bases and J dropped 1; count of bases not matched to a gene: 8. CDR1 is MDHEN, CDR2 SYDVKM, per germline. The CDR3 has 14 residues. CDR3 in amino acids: CASLLRQGSYEQYF. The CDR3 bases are TGTGCCAGCTTACTACGACAGGGTTCCTACGAGCAGTACTTC.

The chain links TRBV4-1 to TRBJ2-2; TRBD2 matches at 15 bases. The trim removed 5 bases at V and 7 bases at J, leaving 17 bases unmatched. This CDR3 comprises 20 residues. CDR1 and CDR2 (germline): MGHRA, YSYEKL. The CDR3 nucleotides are TGCGCCAGCAGCGGTGAAAATTCGGGACTAGCGGGGGGATCGGGCGGGGAGCTGTTTTTT. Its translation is CASSGENSGLAGGSGGELFF.

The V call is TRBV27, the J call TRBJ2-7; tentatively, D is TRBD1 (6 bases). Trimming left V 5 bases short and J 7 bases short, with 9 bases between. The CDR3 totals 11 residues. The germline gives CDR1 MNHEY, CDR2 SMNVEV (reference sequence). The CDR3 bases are TGTGCCAGCAGTCAAGGACAGGAGCAGTACTTC. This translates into CASSQGQEQYF.

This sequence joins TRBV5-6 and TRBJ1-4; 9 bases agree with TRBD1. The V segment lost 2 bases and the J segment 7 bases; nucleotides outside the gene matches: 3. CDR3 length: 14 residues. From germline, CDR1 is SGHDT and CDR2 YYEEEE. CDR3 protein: CASSFGQGSEKLFF. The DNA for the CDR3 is TGTGCCAGCAGCTTTGGACAGGGGAGTGAAAAACTGTTTTTT.

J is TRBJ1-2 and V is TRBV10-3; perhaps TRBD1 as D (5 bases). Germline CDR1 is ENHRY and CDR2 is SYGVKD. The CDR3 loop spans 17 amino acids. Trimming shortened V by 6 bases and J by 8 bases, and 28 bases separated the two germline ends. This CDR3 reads CAIRDPWGVHELSGYTF. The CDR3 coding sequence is TGTGCCATCAGGGACCCCTGGGGGGTACATGAGTTATCGGGCTACACCTTC.

The CDR3 spells CASTLQGIYEQYF. DNA of the CDR3: TGTGCCAGCACCCTACAGGGGATCTACGAGCAGTACTTC. The V gene is TRBV28, the J gene TRBJ2-7, with 7 bases matching TRBD1. Germline V CDR1 and CDR2: MDHEN, SYDVKM. The V and J ends lost 7 bases and 3 bases, in that order; junction bases with no gene match: 6. The CDR3 loop spans 13 amino acids.